The clone carrying this T cell receptor beta chain was detected ten times or more. Its antigen is unidentified. This sample was taken from a study of blood T cells in healthy people across ages. Per sample, extraction of total RNA gave at least 5 micrograms in every case. Findings and caveats of the study: Age brought a roughly linear fall in TCR beta diversity measured per million T cells.

With a J-beta primer mix and a sample-barcoded 5' primer, a second PCR ran roughly 6 to 11 cycles. CDR3-containing paired-end reads numbered at least 2.5 million in each sample. TCRdb redid the calling of the 5' RACE reads with MiXCR, one entry per CDR3 protein. The table records 650,000 to 1,000,000 distinct CDR3 sequences, 30% to 45% of them present only once. The CDR3 is 14 amino acids. Trimming took 8 bases from V and 5 from J; bases not matched to a gene: 6. In germline, CDR1 is MDHEN, CDR2 SYDVKM. The receptor comes from a man aged 18 to 30 in good health. The material sequenced was blood. The chain links TRBV28 to TRBJ2-3, with 11 bases lining up with TRBD1. The CDR3 is CASLDRGREDTQYF. DNA of the CDR3: TGTGCCAGCTTGGACAGGGGGCGAGAAGATACGCAGTATTTT.